This T cell receptor (beta chain) originates from a study of T cell responses to AZD1222 COVID-19 vaccine. In this sample, this clone turned up a few times. The method was immunoSEQ multiplex PCR; TCRdb's version includes in-frame clones alone and lacks a portion of them. This table has tens of thousands of clones, around 85% appearing once. Per germline, CDR1 MDHEN and CDR2 SYDVKM. Germline trimming cut 2 bases from V and 6 bases from J; bases unmatched to any gene: 7. The CDR3 runs 16 residues. The sequences come from peripheral blood, collected on day 0 of AZD1222 vaccination. The chain links TRBV28 to TRBJ1-5; 10 bases are a match to TRBD1. The receptor was derived from an adult in good health. CDR3 nucleotides: TGTGCCAGCAGTTTAAGGGACAGGGGTGGCCGTCAGCCCCAGCATTTT. This codes for CASSLRDRGGRQPQHF.